This entry lists 2 T cell receptor beta chains sequenced from one sample in a study of PD-1 blockade in classical Hodgkin lymphoma. Only in-frame clones appear in the TCRdb table, and some are missing; sequencing was by immunoSEQ multiplex PCR. Of 30,000 to 45,000 clones detected, around 90% appear once; the ten largest clones hold about 7.4%. Every single patient, without exception, relapsed after autologous stem cell transplantation, and brentuximab vedotin exposure varied. The sequencing here drew on peripheral blood mononuclear cells (PBMCs), taken before the second cycle of nivolumab. All receptors come from a human donor with classical Hodgkin lymphoma.

The chain couples TRBV4-1 to TRBJ1-3; D gene ambiguous. V lost 2 bases to trimming and J lost 6 bases, with 5 bases between them. The CDR3 runs to 12 residues. Germline lookup yields CDR1 MGHRA and CDR2 YSYEKL. The CDR3 here is CASSQHQNTIYF. DNA of the CDR3: TGCGCCAGCAGCCAACACCAAAACACCATATATTTT.

The V call is TRBV15, the J call TRBJ2-7, with 15 positions matching TRBD2. Looked up from germline, CDR1 is LNHNV and CDR2 is YYDKDF (reference sequence). V lost 7 bases and J lost 0; bases outside the gene matches: 7. There are 17 residues in the CDR3. The CDR3, as DNA: TGTGCCACCACCGGACTAGCGGGAGGGTTGAGCTCCTACGAGCAGTACTTC. It encodes CATTGLAGGLSSYEQYF.